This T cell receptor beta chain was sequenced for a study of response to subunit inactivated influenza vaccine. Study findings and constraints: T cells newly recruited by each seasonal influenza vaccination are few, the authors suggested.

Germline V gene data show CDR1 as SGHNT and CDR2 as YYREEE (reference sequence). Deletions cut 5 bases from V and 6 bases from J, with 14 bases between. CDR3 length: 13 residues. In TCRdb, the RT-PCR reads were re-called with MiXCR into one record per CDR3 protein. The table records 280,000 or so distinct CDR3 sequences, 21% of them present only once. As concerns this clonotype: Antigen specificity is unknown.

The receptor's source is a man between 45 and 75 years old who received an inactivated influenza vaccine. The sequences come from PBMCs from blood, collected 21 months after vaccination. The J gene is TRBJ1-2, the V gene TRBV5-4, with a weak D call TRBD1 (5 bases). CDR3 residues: CASRIGGRHGYTF. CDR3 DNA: TGTGCCAGCAGAATTGGGGGTAGACATGGCTACACCTTC.